This entry is about one T cell receptor (beta chain). This sample is part of a study of cytomegalovirus exposure and HLA in healthy donors. The overall study: T cells numbering around 180 million yielded 100 million to 120 million unique TCR beta sequences in an earlier analysis.

The CDR3 contains 14 residues. With 4 bases clipped from V and 7 bases from J, the junction kept 8 bases outside the gene matches. Germline CDR1 and CDR2: SGHNT and YYREEE (reference sequence). It was with 60 Vbeta and 13 Jbeta primers that the PCR ran. Assay used: immunoSEQ multiplex PCR; TCRdb lists only in-frame clones, some missing. The data show about 37,000 clones, roughly 81% seen once. This receptor was taken from a woman between 40 and 50 years old in good health and CMV-seronegative. The sample consisted of PBMCs. The rearrangement links TRBV5-4 to TRBJ1-2; the match to TRBD1 covers 9 bases. The CDR3 sequence is CASSLDRGVGGYTF. In DNA, the CDR3 is TGTGCCAGCAGCCTGGACAGGGGAGTAGGTGGCTACACCTTC. The full variable domain, in which reference TRBV5-4 and TRBJ1-2 provide the parts outside the CDR3, is ETGVTQSPTHLIKTRGQQVTLRCSSQSGHNTVSWYQQALGQGPQFIFQYYREEENGRGNFPPRFSGLQFPNYSSELNVNALELDDSALYLCASSLDRGVGGYTFGSGTRLTVV.